A single sample is the source of the 14 T cell receptor beta chains below, sequenced in a study of beta chain features in type 1 diabetes. The authors reverse transcribed all of the isolated RNA, so sequencing captured expressed TCRB transcripts. Method: immunoSEQ multiplex PCR; TCRdb's copy keeps in-frame clones and lacks some. This sample has about 300,000 clones; approximately 8.1% occur once, and the top ten carry roughly 1%. Sequencing was done on a sample of central memory CD4+ T cells from blood. These receptors originate from a woman in her late teens or twenties in good health.

The chain uses TRBV5-1 and TRBJ2-5; perhaps TRBD1 as D (5 bases). Trimming pared 6 bases from V and 2 bases from J, leaving 14 bases between. Germline CDR1 SGHRS, CDR2 YFSETQ. This CDR3 has 14 residues. In DNA form, the CDR3 reads TGCGCCAGCATGGTTTGGCAGGGACAAGAGACCCAGTACTTC. Translated: CASMVWQGQETQYF.

The CDR3 nucleotides are TGCAGCGTTGAAATTCCGCTGACCCGAAACACCATATATTTT. Translated, it gives CSVEIPLTRNTIYF. The chain joins TRBV29-1 to TRBJ1-3; D is undetermined. Germline V gene lookup returns CDR1 SQVTM and CDR2 ANQGSEA. Deletions cut 2 bases from V and 5 bases from J, with 13 bases between. CDR3 length: 14 residues.

This clone occurred a few times. This chain links TRBV5-1 with TRBJ2-5; the D is unclear. V was trimmed by 0 bases and J by 1 base, leaving 7 bases between them. Germline CDR1 and CDR2: SGHRS and YFSETQ. CDR3 size: 14 residues. This CDR3 reads CASSLAQSQETQYF. The CDR3 DNA reads as TGCGCCAGCAGCTTGGCGCAGTCCCAAGAGACCCAGTACTTC.

This clone showed up many times. Other DNA sequences of this sample code for an identical CDR3. J is TRBJ2-2 and V is TRBV7-3; 9 bases line up with TRBD1. The V segment lost 5 bases and the J segment 3 bases; nucleotides outside the gene matches: 1. The CDR3 runs to 14 residues. The germline V gene has CDR1 SGHTA and CDR2 FQGTGA. The CDR3 DNA is TGTGCCAGCAGCCGGACAGGGGACACCGGGGAGCTGTTTTTT. Translation: CASSRTGDTGELFF.

This clone was detected a few times. This chain links TRBV21-1 with TRBJ2-5. TRBV21-1 is labeled a pseudogene. This CDR3 contains 16 residues. CDR3 bases: TGTGCCAGCAGCTCGGACCGGGCAAAGGCGTACCTGACCCAGTACTTC. Amino acids: CASSSDRAKAYLTQYF.

In this sample, this clone turned up many times. This chain connects TRBV18 to TRBJ2-3; D is perhaps TRBD1 (7 bases). V was pared by 6 bases and J by 2 bases, with 12 bases between. Germline V gene lookup returns CDR1 KGHSH and CDR2 LQKENI. CDR3 length equals 14 residues. The CDR3 region has the DNA TGTGCCAGCTCGCGGGACAGTTACACAGATACGCAGTATTTT. Translating it yields CASSRDSYTDTQYF.

The chain uses TRBV27 and TRBJ2-5, with D perhaps matching TRBD1 (6 bases). Trimming removed 6 bases at V and 5 bases at J, with 16 bases between. Germline V gene data show CDR1 as MNHEY and CDR2 as SMNVEV (reference sequence). The length of the CDR3 is 14 residues. CDR3 DNA sequence: TGTGCCAGCAGGATAACCCCAGGGGTGGAGACCCAGTACTTC. This codes for CASRITPGVETQYF.

This chain links TRBV28 with TRBJ2-7; D perhaps matches TRBD2 (5 bases). V dropped 7 bases and J dropped 3 bases, with 19 bases sitting between them. The CDR3 is 15 amino acids. Germline V gives CDR1 MDHEN, CDR2 SYDVKM. The CDR3, as DNA: TGTGCCAGCACCTCAGTGGGAACCGAGGGCTACGAGCAGTACGTC. It encodes CASTSVGTEGYEQYV.

This clone appeared a few times. The chain links TRBV7-4 to TRBJ1-1; the D is unclear. Trimming pared 3 bases from V and 3 bases from J, leaving 11 bases between. Germline CDR1 and CDR2: SGHVT and SQSDAQ. This CDR3 contains 14 residues. The CDR3 protein is CASSLIRVDTEAFF. CDR3 DNA sequence: TGTGCCAGCAGCTTGATTAGGGTGGACACTGAAGCTTTCTTT.

This clone was detected only a few times. A far larger clone is only one base removed, so a read error is likely. This chain links TRBV7-3 with TRBJ2-5, with D tentatively TRBD2 (6 bases). The V end lost 7 bases, the J end lost 7 bases, and 19 bases lay between the germline ends. The CDR3 covers 14 residues. Germline V lookup: CDR1 SGHTA, CDR2 FQGTGA. The CDR3, as DNA: TGTGCCAGCAACTCGGGACTCTGGGGGGTGACCCAGTACTTC. It encodes CASNSGLWGVTQYF. Together with reference TRBV7-3 and TRBJ2-5, the CDR3 gives the full variable domain: GAGVSQTPSNKVTEKGKYVELRCDPISGHTALYWYRQSLGQGPEFLIYFQGTGAADDSGLPNDRFFAVRPEGSVSTLKIQRTERGDSAVYLCASNSGLWGVTQYFGPGTRLLVL.

This chain connects TRBV11-3 to TRBJ2-1; D remains ambiguous. V was trimmed by 1 base and J by 5 bases, leaving 12 bases between them. Germline V gene data show CDR1 as SGHNT and CDR2 as YENEEA. CDR3 length equals 15 residues. The CDR3 nucleotides are TGTGCCAGCAGCTTAGCGGAGCCCCCCAACAATGAGCAGTTCTTC. Translation gives CASSLAEPPNNEQFF.

This clone was counted a few times. V gene TRBV5-1 combines with J gene TRBJ1-2, with D uncertain. The CDR3 sequence is 15 residues long. V dropped 0 bases and J dropped 0 bases, with 9 bases sitting between them. CDR1 is SGHRS and CDR2 is YFSETQ in the germline V gene. CDR3 protein: CASSLAPRSNYGYTF. The CDR3 coding sequence is TGCGCCAGCAGCTTGGCGCCCAGGTCTAACTATGGCTACACCTTC.

This clone was found many times. The rearrangement links TRBV15 to TRBJ1-4; D not resolved. Looked up from germline, CDR1 is LNHNV and CDR2 is YYDKDF (reference sequence). This CDR3 is built from 13 residues. Trimming took 0 bases from V and 6 from J, leaving 5 bases between them. CDR3 region: CATSRDQYEKLFF. CDR3 DNA sequence: TGTGCCACCAGCAGAGATCAGTATGAAAAACTGTTTTTT.

The chain employs TRBV9 and TRBJ1-3; D unclear. The CDR3 contains 16 residues. V lost 2 bases, J lost 0 bases, and 12 bases lay in between. CDR1 and CDR2 (germline): SGDLS, YYNGEE. The DNA for the CDR3 is TGTGCCAGCAGCGTTACGCACTCCCGCTCTGGAAACACCATATATTTT. It encodes CASSVTHSRSGNTIYF.